These T cell receptor beta chains were read from a single sample in a study of blood T cells in healthy people across ages. Each CDR3 protein gets one entry after TCRdb re-called the 5' RACE reads with MiXCR. Found here are about 1.4 million distinct CDR3 sequences, 59% of them singletons; the top ten hold roughly 6.3%. What was sequenced was blood. Source of these receptors: a man between 18 and 29 years old in good health. The CDR3 runs from the conserved cysteine through the conserved F or W. D genes are given only for firm matches. For some rows the clone size is stated as once, few or many, or as a class when expanded; others skip it.

TRBJ1-5 few . TRBV7-2 CASSLGVDSNQPQHF TGTGCCAGCAGCTTGGGGGTGGATAGCAATCAGCCCCAGCATTTT
TRBJ2-3 . . TRBV6-5 CASSPGPTGTQYF TGTGCCAGCAGTCCGGGACCTACGGGGACGCAGTATTTT
TRBJ2-3 few TRBD2 TRBV10-3 CAISPGLAGRRTDTQYF TGTGCCATCAGTCCTGGACTAGCGGGGAGACGCACAGATACGCAGTATTTT
TRBJ1-2 few . TRBV20-1 CSALGDGYTF TGCAGTGCTCTGGGGGATGGCTACACCTTC
TRBJ2-7 once TRBD1 TRBV9 CASSVGWTGVYEQYF TGTGCCAGCAGCGTAGGGTGGACAGGGGTTTACGAGCAGTACTTC
TRBJ1-1 . TRBD1 TRBV5-6 CASSELNRGAFF TGTGCCAGCAGCGAGCTAAACAGGGGAGCTTTCTTT
TRBJ2-1 . TRBD1 TRBV5-1 CASRSGRDRPFF TGCGCCAGCCGGTCTGGTCGGGACAGACCGTTCTTC
TRBJ2-5 few . TRBV29-1 CSALGGGETQYF TGCAGCGCCCTCGGGGGAGGAGAGACCCAGTACTTC
TRBJ2-2 . . TRBV27 CASSSGIGELFF TGTGCCAGCAGTTCAGGGATCGGGGAGCTGTTTTTT
TRBJ1-1 . TRBD1 TRBV6-5 CASSYHSGQANTEAFF TGTGCCAGCAGTTACCATTCGGGACAGGCGAACACTGAAGCTTTCTTT
TRBJ2-7 . TRBD1 TRBV27 CASSLYGTGMSEQYF TGTGCCAGCAGTTTATATGGGACAGGGATGTCCGAGCAGTACTTC
TRBJ1-2 few . TRBV12-3/TRBV12-4 CASSTTGSYGYTF TGTGCCAGCAGTACCACCGGGAGCTATGGCTACACCTTC
TRBJ2-1 . . TRBV27 CASSPTGEGNEQFF TGTGCCAGCAGTCCGACAGGGGAGGGGAATGAGCAGTTCTTC
TRBJ2-7 . . TRBV20-1 CSANPLTAYEQYF TGCAGTGCTAACCCACTTACCGCCTACGAGCAGTACTTC
TRBJ1-5 . . TRBV7-2 CASSQTEGSNQPQHF TGTGCCAGCAGCCAGACGGAGGGGAGCAATCAGCCCCAGCATTTT
TRBJ2-3 . TRBD2 TRBV7-2 CASSQSGRNTDTQYF TGTGCCAGCAGCCAGAGCGGGAGAAACACAGATACGCAGTATTTT